A single TCR beta chain is shown here with its context. Its antigen is unknown. This record comes from a study of CD4 T cells in relation to SARS-CoV-2 and coronaviruses. Across the study: ViraFEST: roughly 9-day antigen culture of PBMCs, then TCR beta CDR3 sequencing.

Before the COVID-19 pandemic, during about 2011-2019, CD4+ T cells were taken from unexposed donors. CD4+ T cells were isolated from the cells after less than 13 days of culture. Cells permitting, SARS-CoV-2 S/N and four cold-coronavirus spikes were tested on unexposed-donor CD4+ T cells. Sequenced by immunoSEQ multiplex PCR; TCRdb stores in-frame clones only, minus some. The table lists approximately 17,000 clones, 78% of them singletons. General observations from the study: Compared with monoreactive clones, crossreactive clones showed significantly weaker SARS-CoV-2 expansion.

This receptor was identified in a human donor in good health. Specimen: CD4+ T cells from PBMCs, cultured in vitro.

The CDR3 loop reads CATSDSGTSGAYNEQFF. In DNA, the CDR3 is TGTGCCACCAGTGATTCGGGGACTAGCGGGGCCTACAATGAGCAGTTCTTC. This rearrangement joins TRBV24-1 to TRBJ2-1; 13 nucleotides agree with TRBD2. The J segment lost 2 bases and the V segment lost 2 bases, leaving 2 bases of the junction unmatched. This CDR3 is built from 17 residues. The germline V gene encodes CDR1 KGHDR and CDR2 SFDVKD.